This TCR beta chain derives from a study of beta chain features in type 1 diabetes. Study results and caveats: Compared to healthy donors, patients appeared to have naive, central memory and Treg TCRB repertoires that were more alike. PCR might favor shorter templates, equally in patients and controls.

This clone was seen once. The antigen remains unidentified. Every bit of the isolated RNA underwent reverse transcription, so sequencing read expressed TCRB transcripts. Sequenced naive, central memory and regulatory T cell samples produced an average of roughly 3.6 million reads. Only in-frame clones appear in the TCRdb table, and some are missing; sequencing was by immunoSEQ multiplex PCR. The sample consists of 200,000 to 300,000 clones, more than 65% of them appearing once. Germline V lookup: CDR1 MGHRA, CDR2 YSYEKL. Trimming stripped 6 bases from V and 0 bases from J, with 10 bases between. There are 14 residues in the CDR3. Naive, central memory, regulatory and stem cell-like memory cells within the CD4+ compartment were sorted using CD45RO/CCR7/CD25/CD127/CD95/CD27.

The rearrangement joins TRBV4-1 to TRBJ2-3, with a tentative D call TRBD2 (6 bases). The clonotype originates from a man aged 30-40 years in good health. The sequencing sample was made of naive CD4+ T cells from blood. The CDR3 is CASSAGSSTDTQYF. For the CDR3, the DNA is TGCGCCAGCAGTGCGGGATCTAGCACAGATACGCAGTATTTT.